One sample yielded the 12 T cell receptor beta chains listed below, sequenced in a study of beta chain features in type 1 diabetes. The entirety of the isolated RNA underwent reverse transcription, so expressed TCRB transcripts were sequenced. Sequencing was performed with immunoSEQ multiplex PCR; in TCRdb, only in-frame clones are kept and a portion is missing. This table holds 300,000 or so clones, less than 9.5% found once. Sequenced input: central memory CD4+ T cells from blood. These receptors all come from a woman aged 18-29 years in good health.

This clone was counted between two and nine times. The chain is built from TRBV11-1 and TRBJ2-7; the D gene is possibly TRBD1 (5 bases). CDR1 and CDR2 from the germline V gene are SGHAT and FQDESV (reference sequence). Trimming cost V 1 base and J 1 base, with 5 bases left between them. The CDR3 is 13 residues long. CDR3 sequence reads: CASSLEGSYEQYF. CDR3 nucleotide sequence: TGTGCCAGCAGCTTAGAGGGGTCCTACGAGCAGTACTTC.

The rearrangement links TRBV7-9 to TRBJ2-2; D not resolved. This CDR3 has 12 amino acids. The V gene lost 7 bases and the J gene lost 7 bases, with 10 bases spanning the gap. CDR1 SEHNR and CDR2 FQNEAQ come from the germline V gene (reference sequence). The CDR3 spells CASTLQRGELFF. The DNA of the CDR3 is TGTGCCAGCACCCTTCAGCGCGGGGAGCTGTTTTTT. Full variable domain (remainder filled in from reference TRBV7-9 and TRBJ2-2): DTGVSQNPRHKITKRGQNVTFRCDPISEHNRLYWYRQTLGQGPEFLTYFQNEAQLEKSRLLSDRFSAERPKGSFSTLEIQRTEQGDSAMYLCASTLQRGELFFGEGSRLTVL.

This clone has more than one count but fewer than ten. Its ends do not fully match the called genes, so a read error is possible. The chain carries TRBV7-7 and TRBJ2-7, with D perhaps assigned TRBD1 or TRBD2 (5 bases each). There are 14 residues in the CDR3. Germline V gene data show CDR1 as SSHAT and CDR2 as FNYEAQ (reference sequence). The CDR3 bases are TGTGCTAGCAGCCCGGGGACGGACTCCTACGAGCAGTACTTC. Its protein is CASSPGTDSYEQYF. Full variable domain (outside the CDR3, taken from reference TRBV7-7 and TRBJ2-7): GAGVSQSPRYKVTKRGQDVTLRCDPISSHATLYWYQQALGQGPEFLTYFNYEAQPDKSGLPSDRFSAERPEGSISTLTIQRTEQRDSAMYRCASSPGTDSYEQYFGPGTRLTVT.

This clone was found a few times. The gene calls are TRBV6-5 and TRBJ1-4, with 9 positions matching TRBD1. This CDR3 is built from 14 residues. From germline, CDR1 is MNHEY and CDR2 SVGAGI. V trimming: 6 bases; J trimming: 4 bases; junction bases outside the gene matches: 3. In DNA, the CDR3 is TGTGCCAGCAGGCAGGGACAGGGTAATGAAAAACTGTTTTTT. Its translation is CASRQGQGNEKLFF.

The table lists this clone with many counts. V gene TRBV27 combines with J gene TRBJ2-1; D possibly corresponds to TRBD1 (6 bases). Germline V gene lookup returns CDR1 MNHEY and CDR2 SMNVEV (reference sequence). There are 13 residues in the CDR3. V lost 6 bases to trimming and J lost 4 bases, with 10 bases between them. The CDR3 bases are TGTGCCAGCAGAAGGCAGGGGTACAATGAGCAGTTCTTC. Translating gives CASRRQGYNEQFF.

This clone showed up just a few times. The chain is built from TRBV7-9 and TRBJ1-2; TRBD1 is a possible D gene (6 bases). Trimming stripped 3 bases from V and 4 bases from J, with 12 bases between. Per germline, CDR1 SEHNR and CDR2 FQNEAQ (reference sequence). CDR3 size: 14 residues. The CDR3 DNA is TGTGCCAGCAGCTTGGCGGGAGGGGGCTATGGCTACACCTTC. Translation: CASSLAGGGYGYTF.

This clone was seen more than once but under ten times. Different DNA sequences within this sample yield the same CDR3. This chain uses TRBV19 with TRBJ1-5; D remains unclear. Trimming left V 5 bases short and J 0 bases short, with 5 bases between. This CDR3 has 13 residues. Germline CDR1 reads LNHDA; CDR2 reads SQIVND (reference sequence). The CDR3: CASSWVSNQPQHF. For the CDR3, the DNA is TGTGCCAGTAGTTGGGTTAGCAATCAGCCCCAGCATTTT.

Only a few counts were recorded for this clone. The rearrangement joins TRBV29-1 to TRBJ1-2; TRBD1 aligns across 7 bases. J gave up 2 bases and V 7 bases, and 7 bases lay outside the gene matches. Germline loops: CDR1 SQVTM, CDR2 ANQGSEA. The CDR3 length is 13 residues. CDR3 loop: CSAMGTANYGYTF. CDR3 DNA: TGCAGCGCAATGGGGACAGCGAACTATGGCTACACCTTC.

The chain joins TRBV28 to TRBJ1-4, with TRBD1 as a possible D gene (5 bases). The length of the CDR3 is 14 residues. Trimming removed 6 bases from V and 8 bases from J, with 16 bases in between. Per the germline V gene, CDR1 is MDHEN and CDR2 is SYDVKM. The CDR3 is CASSRGGAKEKLFF. The DNA for the CDR3 is TGTGCCAGCAGCCGGGGCGGGGCGAAAGAAAAACTGTTTTTT.

The J gene is TRBJ2-7, the V gene TRBV28; TRBD2 agrees at 14 bases. Trimming cost V 2 bases and J 0 bases; bases outside gene matches: 12. The CDR3 consists of 20 residues. Germline CDR1 reads MDHEN; CDR2 reads SYDVKM. This chain's CDR3 is CASSLRPGTSGSPSSYEQYF. In DNA, the CDR3 is TGTGCCAGCAGTTTACGCCCCGGGACTAGCGGGAGTCCAAGCTCCTACGAGCAGTACTTC.

In its sample, this clone was seen a few times. The J gene is TRBJ2-5, the V gene TRBV5-1, with D possibly TRBD1 on 6 matching bases. With 0 bases removed from V and 4 bases from J, the gap between germline ends came to 16 bases. This CDR3 is 16 amino acids long. Germline CDR1 SGHRS, CDR2 YFSETQ. This CDR3 reads CASSLGRGTGSETQYF. Written as DNA, the CDR3 is TGCGCCAGCAGCTTGGGGCGTGGAACAGGGTCAGAGACCCAGTACTTC. The whole variable domain, filled in from reference TRBV5-1 and TRBJ2-5, reads KAGVTQTPRYLIKTRGQQVTLSCSPISGHRSVSWYQQTPGQGLQFLFEYFSETQRNKGNFPGRFSGRQFSNSRSEMNVSTLELGDSALYLCASSLGRGTGSETQYFGPGTRLLVL.

This clone came up a few times. The J gene is TRBJ2-3, the V gene TRBV7-6; maybe TRBD1 (6 bases). Germline-derived CDR1 and CDR2 are SGHVS and FNYEAQ. The CDR3 covers 13 residues. Trimming shortened V by 5 bases and J by 3 bases, and 9 bases separated the two germline ends. The CDR3 DNA reads as TGTGCCAGCAGCCGGACAGTAACAGATACGCAGTATTTT. Residues: CASSRTVTDTQYF.